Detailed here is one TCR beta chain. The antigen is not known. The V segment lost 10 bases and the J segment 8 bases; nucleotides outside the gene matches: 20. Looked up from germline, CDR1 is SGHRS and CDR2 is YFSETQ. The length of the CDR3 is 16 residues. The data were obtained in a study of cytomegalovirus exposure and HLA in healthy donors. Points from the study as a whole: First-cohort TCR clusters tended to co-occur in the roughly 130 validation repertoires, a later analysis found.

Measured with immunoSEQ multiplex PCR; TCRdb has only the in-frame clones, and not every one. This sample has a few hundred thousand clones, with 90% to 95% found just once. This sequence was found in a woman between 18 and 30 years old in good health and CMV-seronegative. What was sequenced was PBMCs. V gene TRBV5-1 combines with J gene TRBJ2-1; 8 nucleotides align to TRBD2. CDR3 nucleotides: TGCGCCTCCACCCTGGGGACCGGGAGGGCTTGGGATGAGCAGTTCTTC. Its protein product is CASTLGTGRAWDEQFF.